This TCR beta chain stems from a study of T-cell memory formation after mild COVID-19. About the research overall: TCR clusters were largely donor specific.

This clonotype was counted a few times. TCRdb called the 5' RACE reads again in MiXCR, with one record for every CDR3 protein. This table holds hundreds of thousands of distinct CDR3 sequences, approximately 18% found once. Deletions cut 0 bases from V and 0 bases from J, with 11 bases between. CDR3 length: 17 amino acids. CDR1 and CDR2 from the germline V gene are SEHNR and FQNEAQ (reference sequence). This TCR was recovered from an adult woman who had mild COVID-19 (a few samples of this study predate the infection). Cell type and time point are not known. The sequencing sample was made of PBMCs or a T cell subset sorted from them (not recorded which). The V gene is TRBV7-9, the J gene TRBJ2-2; D is unclear. CDR3 loop: CASSLAGIKTNTGELFF. CDR3 sequence (DNA): TGTGCCAGCAGCTTAGCTGGGATCAAAACGAACACCGGGGAGCTGTTTTTT.